The clone carrying this T cell receptor (beta chain) was recorded at least ten times. Antigen: not known. This sample was taken from a study of T cells in Graves' hyperthyroidism and ophthalmopathy. Amplified regions were TCR beta CDR3 sequences from RNA transcripts. Researchers ran a first-round RT-PCR on the TCR CDR3 using the HTBI primer set. TCRdb redid the calling of the multiplex PCR reads with MiXCR, one entry per CDR3 protein. The table lists under 400,000 distinct CDR3 sequences, roughly 15% of them singletons. The CDR3 extends over 13 amino acids. Deletions cut 5 bases from V and 3 bases from J, with 11 bases between. The germline gives CDR1 MDHEN, CDR2 SYDVKM. Points from the study as a whole: Model predictions of ophthalmopathy came a median approximately seven months before onset.

The clonotype originates from a woman aged 55-70 years with Graves' ophthalmopathy. Sequenced material: blood. This rearrangement joins TRBV28 to TRBJ2-7, with no clear D. In DNA, the CDR3 is TGTGCCAGCAGTCACTCCGCCGGCTACGAGCAGTACTTC. Encoded protein: CASSHSAGYEQYF.